This TCR beta chain is drawn from a study of T cell repertoires in cytomegalovirus infection. TCRdb recomputed calls from the reads with MiXCR, one row per CDR3 protein. The sample has about 260,000 distinct CDR3 sequences; roughly 13% are singletons. With 1 base clipped from V and 6 bases from J, the junction kept 4 bases outside the gene matches. CDR1 and CDR2 (germline): DFQATT, SNEGSKA (reference sequence). This CDR3 is 14 amino acids long. This chain uses TRBV20-1 with TRBJ2-3, with TRBD1 matching over 10 bases. The material sequenced was PBMCs. The receptor was isolated from a human donor in good health (CMV status not recorded). Some clones in this sample may be carry-over from other donors' samples. CDR3 DNA: TGCAGTGCTAGAGGAGGGACAGGGGTCGATACGCAGTATTTT. Translation: CSARGGTGVDTQYF.